This TCR beta chain was sequenced for a study of immune heterogeneity within non-small cell lung tumors. For the study at large: The tumor set comprised a few squamous cell carcinomas and 10 non-squamous carcinomas (plus 1 not otherwise specified).

About this clonotype: Antigen unknown.

Multiplex PCR was performed with 32 V and 13 J primers, and it amplified TCR beta CDR3. TCRdb used MiXCR to reprocess the multiplex PCR reads, holding one entry per CDR3 protein. Found here are more than 10,000 distinct CDR3 sequences, about 23% of them singletons; the top ten hold around 15%. V gave up 5 bases and J gave up 5 bases; unmatched junction bases: 17. Germline V gives CDR1 SGHAT, CDR2 FQNNGV. This CDR3 region has 17 residues. Bulk tumor genomic DNA was the template, and each sample received about 590 ng. Collection of several biopsies per primary tumor, spaced far apart, took place during surgery. Curative surgery was undertaken by patients, who had untreated, newly diagnosed non-small cell lung cancer. The donor pool consisted of newly diagnosed non-small cell lung cancer patients who were having surgery with curative intent. Findings and caveats of the study: Site-unique high-frequency clones occurred alongside identical dominant CDR3 beta clonotypes that recurred across tumor sites within a patient. Higher local tumor mutational burden went with moderately higher local T-cell clonality, R around 0.35.

The sample consisted of lung tumor tissue. The TCR comes from a man aged 45 to 65 with non-small cell lung cancer. The rearrangement links TRBV11-2 to TRBJ2-5; 7 positions agree with TRBD2. The CDR3 is CASSTRTSDIALETQYF. In nucleotides, the CDR3 is TGTGCCAGCAGCACTCGAACTAGCGATATCGCATTGGAGACCCAGTACTTC.